This T cell receptor beta chain stems from a study of blood T cell repertoires in COVID-19. Study details: COVID-19 samples, acute and convalescent, were from the United States, Italy and Spain. The cDNA or gDNA used as material had been derived from T cells, B-cell-depleted T cells, or PBMCs.

This clone was recorded a few times. In the source study's methods: Reference gene primer amplification in the assay estimated nucleated cell counts. Only in-frame clones appear in the TCRdb table, and some are missing; sequencing was by immunoSEQ multiplex PCR. V, J and clone size are taken as reported in that table, and D and trimming were inferred from the DNA itself. Among over 200,000 clones listed, more than 80% were seen once. This CDR3 spans 14 amino acids. V dropped 6 bases and J dropped 6 bases, with 17 bases sitting between them. The germline V gene has CDR1 LNHDA and CDR2 SQIVND (reference sequence).

The rearrangement joins TRBV19 to TRBJ1-2; D is perhaps TRBD1 (5 bases). Sequenced material: peripheral blood. The TCR sequence derives from a man aged 25-45 years who had recovered from COVID-19. The CDR3 DNA is TGTGCCAGTAGCTCGGGACTGAAAAACAATGGCTACACCTTC. Amino acid sequence: CASSSGLKNNGYTF. Supplemented by reference TRBV19 and TRBJ1-2, the full variable domain reads DGGITQSPKYLFRKEGQNVTLSCEQNLNHDAMYWYRQDPGQGLRLIYYSQIVNDFQKGDIAEGYSVSREKKESFPLTVTSAQKNPTAFYLCASSSGLKNNGYTFGSGTRLTVV.